One and the same sample provided the 16 T cell receptor beta chains below, sequenced in a study of T cell repertoires in cytomegalovirus infection. Via MiXCR, TCRdb re-called the reads, giving one row per CDR3 protein. Of roughly 230,000 distinct CDR3 sequences listed, 22% are singletons. Specimen: CD8+ T cells from PBMCs. The receptors stem from a human donor in good health (CMV status not recorded). Some clones in this sample may be carry-over from other donors' samples.

The J gene is TRBJ1-2, the V gene TRBV3-1; no reliable D call. This CDR3 has 14 amino acids. Germline lookup yields CDR1 LGHDT and CDR2 YNNKEL (reference sequence). With 1 base removed from V and 0 bases from J, the gap between germline ends came to 6 bases. This CDR3 is CASSQGRSNYGYTF. The CDR3 bases are TGTGCCAGCAGCCAAGGGCGATCTAACTATGGCTACACCTTC.

This clonotype was found a few times. The rearrangement links TRBV20-1 to TRBJ2-5, with 10 bases lining up with TRBD2. From germline, CDR1 is DFQATT and CDR2 SNEGSKA (reference sequence). The V segment lost 3 bases and the J segment 4 bases; nucleotides outside the gene matches: 14. The CDR3 runs to 17 residues. CDR3 loop: CSASLWGAGGFGETQYF. The CDR3 DNA follows: TGCAGTGCTAGTCTCTGGGGAGCGGGGGGGTTTGGAGAGACCCAGTACTTC.

The CDR3 is CASSVPEANTGELFF. The CDR3 nucleotides are TGTGCCAGCAGCGTCCCGGAGGCGAACACCGGGGAGCTGTTTTTT. The V and J genes are TRBV9 and TRBJ2-2; possible D gene TRBD2, 5 bases. Trimming pared 2 bases from V and 0 bases from J, leaving 8 bases between. Looked up from germline, CDR1 is SGDLS and CDR2 is YYNGEE. This CDR3 spans 15 amino acids. Filled out from reference TRBV9 and TRBJ2-2, the complete variable domain reads DSGVTQTPKHLITATGQRVTLRCSPRSGDLSVYWYQQSLDQGLQFLIQYYNGEERAKGNILERFSAQQFPDLHSELNLSSLELGDSALYFCASSVPEANTGELFFGEGSRLTVL.

The rearrangement links TRBV7-6 to TRBJ2-7; D gene ambiguous. CDR3 length: 13 amino acids. Germline V CDR1 and CDR2: SGHVS, FNYEAQ. Trimming left V 5 bases short and J 4 bases short, with 12 bases between. This CDR3 reads CASSGSYVYEQYF. The CDR3 DNA follows: TGTGCCAGCAGCGGCTCGTATGTATACGAGCAGTACTTC.

This clonotype has a count of ten or more. The chain combines TRBV28 with TRBJ2-3, with D perhaps matching TRBD2 (6 bases). The V gene's germline CDR1 is MDHEN and CDR2 SYDVKM. V was cut by 3 bases and J by 1 base, with 8 bases left in between. The CDR3 totals 14 residues. The CDR3 sequence: CASSFGGGTDTQYF. In nucleotides, the CDR3 is TGTGCCAGCAGTTTCGGAGGGGGCACAGATACGCAGTATTTT.

The chain uses TRBV19 and TRBJ1-4; D is possibly TRBD1 (5 bases). V gave up 3 bases and J gave up 4 bases, with 12 bases separating them. Germline values: CDR1 LNHDA, CDR2 SQIVND (reference sequence). The CDR3 is 15 amino acids. Here the CDR3 DNA reads TGTGCCAGTAGTATCCGACAGCGCCTTAATGAAAAACTGTTTTTT. It encodes CASSIRQRLNEKLFF.

On this clonotype: At one end, the junction sequence differs from germline, possibly due to a read error. The chain has TRBV28 and TRBJ2-3; TRBD1 matches 8 bases. Germline V CDR1 and CDR2: MDHEN, SYDVKM. CDR3 length equals 15 residues. CDR3 loop: CASSLGTGGTDSQYF. The CDR3 bases are TGTGCCAGCAGTTTAGGGACAGGAGGCACAGATTCGCAGTATTTT.

The V gene is TRBV27, the J gene TRBJ2-2, with D possibly being TRBD2 (6 bases). CDR1 and CDR2 (germline): MNHEY, SMNVEV (reference sequence). Deletions cut 0 bases from V and 7 bases from J, with 6 bases between. The CDR3 runs 13 residues. CDR3 in amino acids: CASSLSRGGELFF. CDR3 in DNA: TGTGCCAGCAGTTTATCGCGGGGCGGGGAGCTGTTTTTT.

Ten or more counts support this clonotype. The chain couples TRBV19 to TRBJ1-1, with no clear D. The CDR3 length is 16 residues. V lost 0 bases and J lost 5, with 16 bases in between. Germline lookup yields CDR1 LNHDA and CDR2 SQIVND (reference sequence). DNA for the CDR3: TGTGCCAGTAGTATAGATCAGATTGAAAGTGGTACTGAAGCTTTCTTT. This codes for CASSIDQIESGTEAFF.

The CDR3 DNA sequence: TGTGCCAGCAGCGAAACACAGGGGTTTTTGTCCAATGAGCAGTTCTTC. Translation: CASSETQGFLSNEQFF. The chain couples TRBV7-9 to TRBJ2-1; the match to TRBD1 covers 7 bases. Germline lookup yields CDR1 SEHNR and CDR2 FQNEAQ (reference sequence). Trimming cost V 5 bases and J 6 bases; bases outside gene matches: 13. The CDR3 consists of 16 residues.

This clonotype was observed once. This chain connects TRBV7-6 to TRBJ2-1; 9 bases align to TRBD1. Germline V gene data show CDR1 as SGHVS and CDR2 as FNYEAQ. The CDR3 is 17 amino acids. V was pared by 5 bases and J by 0 bases, with 8 bases of the junction left unmatched. The CDR3 loop is CASSQGTGRSSYNEQFF. CDR3 bases: TGTGCCAGCAGCCAGGGGACAGGGAGGAGCTCCTACAATGAGCAGTTCTTC.

This rearrangement joins TRBV28 to TRBJ2-5; 8 bases agree with TRBD2. Germline loops: CDR1 MDHEN, CDR2 SYDVKM. The CDR3 runs to 15 residues. The J segment lost 5 bases and the V segment lost 2 bases, leaving 7 bases of the junction unmatched. The CDR3 nucleotides read TGTGCCAGCAGTTTAGTTAGCGGGGTAGATGAGACCCAGTACTTC. Its translation: CASSLVSGVDETQYF.

V usage is TRBV24-1 and J usage is TRBJ2-1, with 7 bases aligning to TRBD1. Germline V lookup: CDR1 KGHDR, CDR2 SFDVKD. CDR3 length: 17 amino acids. V lost 3 bases to trimming and J lost 0 bases; unmatched junction nucleotides: 7. CDR3 residues: CATSDLPGQSSYNEQFF. As DNA, the CDR3 is TGTGCCACCAGTGATCTCCCGGGACAGAGCTCCTACAATGAGCAGTTCTTC.

V is TRBV7-9 and J is TRBJ1-4; a possible D gene is TRBD1 (5 bases). Trimming removed 7 bases at V and 3 bases at J, with 12 bases between. The germline CDR1 and CDR2 sequences are SEHNR and FQNEAQ (reference sequence). The CDR3 has 14 amino acids. Here the CDR3 DNA reads TGTGCCAGCACCCTCCCGGGACCTAATGAAAAACTGTTTTTT. It encodes CASTLPGPNEKLFF.

This clonotype was seen at least ten times. The chain uses TRBV7-9 and TRBJ1-4; 7 bases agree with TRBD1. This CDR3 contains 23 residues. Trimming took 7 bases from V and 2 from J; bases not matched to a gene: 31. CDR1 is SEHNR and CDR2 is FQNEAQ in the germline V gene (reference sequence). As DNA, the CDR3 is TGTGCCAGCATCTTGACCAACGAAGACAGGGCAATCTACTCTTTGGGGACTAATGAAAAACTGTTTTTT. Protein: CASILTNEDRAIYSLGTNEKLFF.

Ten or more counts support this clonotype. The chain is built from TRBV7-8 and TRBJ2-3, with a possible D match to TRBD1 (6 bases). The germline CDR1 and CDR2 sequences are SGHVS and FQNEAQ. Trimming took 7 bases from V and 4 from J, leaving 9 bases between them. CDR3 size: 12 residues. The CDR3 region has the DNA TGTGCCAGCACCTCAGGGGCAGATACGCAGTATTTT. The encoded protein is CASTSGADTQYF.